A selection of T cell receptor beta chains follows, all from one sample in a study of shared clonotypes between healthy human individuals. Sequencing used immunoSEQ multiplex PCR; TCRdb keeps in-frame clones, though not all of them. Found here are a few million clones, over 85% of them singletons; the top ten hold around 0.14%. Sequencing was performed on naive CD4+ T cells sorted from blood. The receptors here all came from a man aged 18-30 years in good health. Both conserved end residues are part of each CDR3. A D gene is named only where the DNA matches it firmly. A row's size may be missing; if present it is once, few, many or a size class.

D: TRBD1
J: TRBJ1-5
size: -
V: TRBV23-1
CDR3: CASSHNWDRGLINQPQHF
DNA: TGCGCCAGCAGTCACAATTGGGACAGGGGGCTAATTAATCAGCCCCAGCATTTT

D: -
J: TRBJ2-2
size: -
V: TRBV5-1
CDR3: CASSLGANTGELFF
DNA: TGCGCCAGCAGCTTGGGAGCGAACACCGGGGAGCTGTTTTTT

D: -
J: TRBJ2-5
size: -
V: TRBV10-3
CDR3: CAISEGRQETQYF
DNA: TGTGCCATCAGTGAGGGAAGGCAAGAGACCCAGTACTTC

D: -
J: TRBJ2-3
size: once
V: TRBV19
CDR3: CASSKGSSTDTQYF
DNA: TGTGCCAGTAGTAAGGGGTCCAGCACAGATACGCAGTATTTT

D: -
J: TRBJ1-4
size: -
V: TRBV29-1
CDR3: CSVDLAGTNEKLFF
DNA: TGCAGCGTTGACTTGGCAGGGACTAATGAAAAACTGTTTTTT

D: -
J: TRBJ1-4
size: -
V: TRBV7-2
CDR3: CASSTGLANEKLFF
DNA: TGTGCCAGCAGTACAGGGTTGGCTAATGAAAAACTGTTTTTT

D: -
J: TRBJ1-3
size: -
V: TRBV4-1
CDR3: CASSQDAGDKVSGNTIYF
DNA: TGCGCCAGCAGCCAAGATGCCGGGGACAAGGTGTCTGGAAACACCATATATTTT

D: -
J: TRBJ2-6
size: -
V: TRBV5-1
CDR3: CASSLSRTSVSGANVLTF
DNA: TGCGCCAGCAGCTTATCGAGGACGTCAGTCTCTGGGGCCAACGTCCTGACTTTC

D: TRBD1
J: TRBJ1-2
size: -
V: TRBV28
CDR3: CASSQGGYGYTF
DNA: TGTGCCAGCAGCCAGGGGGGCTATGGCTACACCTTC

D: -
J: TRBJ1-1
size: -
V: TRBV5-1
CDR3: CASSSQQTSTEAFF
DNA: TGCGCCAGCAGCTCCCAACAAACGTCTACTGAAGCTTTCTTT

D: TRBD1
J: TRBJ2-1
size: -
V: TRBV19
CDR3: CASSIRDRVKYEQFF
DNA: TGTGCCAGTAGTATTCGGGACAGGGTCAAATACGAGCAGTTCTTC

D: TRBD1
J: TRBJ1-5
size: -
V: TRBV5-5
CDR3: CASRERQGGNQPQHF
DNA: TGTGCCAGCAGGGAAAGACAGGGGGGGAATCAGCCCCAGCATTTT

D: TRBD1
J: TRBJ2-1
size: -
V: TRBV5-1
CDR3: CASRWGQGANNEQFF
DNA: TGCGCCAGCAGGTGGGGACAGGGGGCAAACAATGAGCAGTTCTTC

D: -
J: TRBJ2-1
size: -
V: TRBV15
CDR3: CATSLGREQFF
DNA: TGTGCCACCAGCCTCGGTCGGGAGCAGTTCTTC

D: -
J: TRBJ1-2
size: -
V: TRBV19
CDR3: CASSFLVYGYTF
DNA: TGTGCCAGTAGTTTCCTTGTCTATGGCTACACCTTC

D: -
J: TRBJ1-2
size: -
V: TRBV2
CDR3: CASSVEGRDGYTF
DNA: TGTGCCAGCAGTGTAGAAGGGAGGGATGGCTACACCTTC

D: TRBD2
J: TRBJ2-1
size: -
V: TRBV5-1
CDR3: CASSPGGRGRADRNEQFF
DNA: TGCGCCAGCAGCCCGGGAGGCCGCGGGAGGGCAGATCGGAATGAGCAGTTCTTC

D: TRBD1
J: TRBJ1-5
size: -
V: TRBV27
CDR3: CASTPRGKGQPQHF
DNA: TGTGCCAGCACGCCCAGGGGGAAAGGTCAGCCCCAGCATTTT

D: -
J: TRBJ1-4
size: -
V: TRBV4-1
CDR3: CASSQGRQPEGEKLFF
DNA: TGCGCCAGCAGCCAAGGACGACAGCCCGAGGGGGAAAAACTGTTTTTT

D: -
J: TRBJ2-7
size: -
V: TRBV4-1
CDR3: CASSQVNRSSYEQYF
DNA: TGCGCCAGCAGCCAAGTGAACAGGTCCTCCTACGAGCAGTACTTC

D: -
J: TRBJ2-1
size: -
V: TRBV5-8
CDR3: CASSWLASSYNEQFF
DNA: TGTGCCAGCAGCTGGCTAGCTAGCTCCTACAATGAGCAGTTCTTC

D: TRBD1
J: TRBJ1-6
size: -
V: TRBV15
CDR3: CATSSARTGGSYNSPLHF
DNA: TGTGCCACCAGCAGTGCCCGGACAGGGGGCTCCTATAATTCACCCCTCCACTTT

D: -
J: TRBJ2-2
size: -
V: TRBV28
CDR3: CASSLSNTGELFF
DNA: TGTGCCAGCAGTTTATCGAACACCGGGGAGCTGTTTTTT

D: -
J: TRBJ1-3
size: -
V: TRBV19
CDR3: CASSITGNSGNTIYF
DNA: TGTGCCAGTAGTATTACGGGGAACTCTGGAAACACCATATATTTT

D: -
J: TRBJ2-7
size: -
V: TRBV4-1
CDR3: CASSQGRSSSYEQYF
DNA: TGCGCCAGCAGCCAAGGTCGGAGTAGCTCCTACGAGCAGTACTTC

D: -
J: TRBJ2-2
size: -
V: TRBV7-2
CDR3: CASRKVSGVSGELFF
DNA: TGTGCCAGCAGAAAGGTGTCGGGAGTGAGTGGGGAGCTGTTTTTT

D: -
J: TRBJ2-7
size: -
V: TRBV7-2
CDR3: CASSFQNGVNHEQYF
DNA: TGTGCCAGCAGCTTCCAGAACGGGGTTAACCACGAGCAGTACTTC

D: -
J: TRBJ2-3
size: -
V: TRBV2
CDR3: CASSIRGADTQYF
DNA: TGTGCCAGCAGTATCAGGGGCGCAGATACGCAGTATTTT

D: -
J: TRBJ2-3
size: -
V: TRBV7-2
CDR3: CASSLARLLDTQYF
DNA: TGTGCCAGCAGCTTAGCGCGACTCCTGGATACGCAGTATTTT

D: -
J: TRBJ1-5
size: -
V: TRBV28
CDR3: CASQAPTGLLSNQPQHF
DNA: TGTGCCAGCCAGGCACCCACAGGGCTTTTAAGCAATCAGCCCCAGCATTTT

D: -
J: TRBJ2-7
size: -
V: TRBV29-1
CDR3: CSVRGGRDVTYEQYF
DNA: TGCAGCGTTCGTGGTGGGCGGGATGTCACGTACGAGCAGTACTTC

D: -
J: TRBJ2-3
size: -
V: TRBV19
CDR3: CASSMRPDTSTDTQYF
DNA: TGTGCCAGTAGTATGCGACCGGACACGAGCACAGATACGCAGTATTTT

D: -
J: TRBJ1-2
size: -
V: TRBV6-1
CDR3: CASSEYRQVSLGYTF
DNA: TGTGCCAGCAGTGAATACCGACAGGTCTCCCTTGGCTACACCTTC

D: -
J: TRBJ2-3
size: -
V: TRBV5-1
CDR3: CASSLDGKRTDTQYF
DNA: TGCGCCAGCAGCTTAGACGGGAAGAGGACAGATACGCAGTATTTT

D: -
J: TRBJ1-6
size: once
V: TRBV11-2
CDR3: CASSLVGQFNSPLHF
DNA: TGTGCCAGCAGCTTAGTTGGACAATTTAATTCACCCCTCCACTTT

D: TRBD2
J: TRBJ2-3
size: -
V: TRBV28
CDR3: CASSLPGGSPTDTQYF
DNA: TGTGCCAGCAGTCTCCCGGGGGGTTCACCCACAGATACGCAGTATTTT

D: -
J: TRBJ2-1
size: once
V: TRBV2
CDR3: CASSERWTALNEQFF
DNA: TGTGCCAGCAGTGAGCGTTGGACAGCCCTGAATGAGCAGTTCTTC

D: -
J: TRBJ1-1
size: -
V: TRBV21-1
CDR3: CASSKARTGNRVGDTEAFF
DNA: TGTGCCAGCAGCAAAGCCCGAACCGGAAACAGGGTAGGTGACACTGAAGCTTTCTTT

D: -
J: TRBJ2-2
size: -
V: TRBV28
CDR3: CASSPYVGNTGELFF
DNA: TGTGCCAGCAGCCCCTACGTGGGGAACACCGGGGAGCTGTTTTTT

D: -
J: TRBJ2-5
size: -
V: TRBV7-9
CDR3: CASSLTGPETQYF
DNA: TGTGCCAGCAGCCTTACAGGGCCGGAGACCCAGTACTTC

D: -
J: TRBJ2-3
size: -
V: TRBV2
CDR3: CASSWADTDTQYF
DNA: TGTGCCAGCTCTTGGGCGGACACAGATACGCAGTATTTT

D: TRBD1
J: TRBJ1-2
size: -
V: TRBV19
CDR3: CASSSGTGLLPIHGYTF
DNA: TGTGCCAGTAGTAGCGGGACAGGGTTGCTTCCGATTCATGGCTACACCTTC

D: TRBD1
J: TRBJ1-2
size: few
V: TRBV5-1
CDR3: CASSLVRGLGYTF
DNA: TGCGCCAGCAGCTTGGTCAGGGGGCTTGGCTACACCTTC

D: TRBD2
J: TRBJ2-2
size: -
V: TRBV4-3
CDR3: CASSQALAGGGELFF
DNA: TGCGCCAGCAGCCAAGCACTAGCGGGAGGCGGGGAGCTGTTTTTT

D: TRBD2
J: TRBJ2-1
size: -
V: TRBV30
CDR3: CAWALSSGAYNEQFF
DNA: TGTGCCTGGGCCCTATCTAGCGGAGCTTACAATGAGCAGTTCTTC

D: TRBD1
J: TRBJ1-1
size: -
V: TRBV7-2
CDR3: CASSLEQGASTEAFF
DNA: TGTGCCAGCAGCTTGGAACAGGGGGCGTCTACTGAAGCTTTCTTT

D: TRBD2
J: TRBJ2-7
size: -
V: TRBV19
CDR3: CASSMGGDYLYEQYF
DNA: TGTGCCAGTAGTATGGGTGGGGACTACCTCTACGAGCAGTACTTC

D: TRBD1
J: TRBJ2-1
size: -
V: TRBV28
CDR3: CASSRGQGYNNEQFF
DNA: TGTGCCAGCAGTAGGGGACAGGGATATAACAATGAGCAGTTCTTC

D: -
J: TRBJ2-2
size: -
V: TRBV7-3
CDR3: CASSLFGTGELFF
DNA: TGTGCCAGCAGCTTATTTGGTACCGGGGAGCTGTTTTTT

D: -
J: TRBJ2-2
size: -
V: TRBV7-2
CDR3: CASSLAGTGGHLNTGELFF
DNA: TGTGCCAGCAGCTTAGCGGGGACGGGGGGCCATCTTAACACCGGGGAGCTGTTTTTT

D: TRBD1
J: TRBJ1-6
size: -
V: TRBV4-1
CDR3: CASSQVRTGSSYNSPLHF
DNA: TGCGCCAGCAGCCAAGTCAGGACAGGGAGCTCCTATAATTCACCCCTCCACTTT

D: TRBD1
J: TRBJ1-1
size: -
V: TRBV2
CDR3: CASSGGGRGRGAFF
DNA: TGTGCCAGCAGTGGGGGCGGGAGGGGGCGTGGAGCTTTCTTT

D: TRBD1
J: TRBJ2-1
size: -
V: TRBV5-1
CDR3: CASSTPDRGLLSYNEQFF
DNA: TGCGCCAGCAGTACACCGGACAGGGGGCTCCTCTCCTACAATGAGCAGTTCTTC

D: -
J: TRBJ2-1
size: -
V: TRBV2
CDR3: CASTPGRRRSSYNEQFF
DNA: TGTGCCAGCACCCCTGGTCGGCGGAGGAGCTCCTACAATGAGCAGTTCTTC

D: -
J: TRBJ1-6
size: -
V: TRBV27
CDR3: CASSLGTGTSYNSPLHF
DNA: TGTGCCAGCAGTTTGGGTACCGGGACATCTTATAATTCACCCCTCCACTTT

D: TRBD2
J: TRBJ2-1
size: -
V: TRBV11-2
CDR3: CASSPRSGSMNNEQFF
DNA: TGTGCCAGCAGCCCAAGGAGCGGGAGTATGAACAATGAGCAGTTCTTC

D: -
J: TRBJ2-1
size: -
V: TRBV5-1
CDR3: CASSLSGTEYNEQFF
DNA: TGCGCCAGCAGCTTGTCGGGGACGGAATACAATGAGCAGTTCTTC